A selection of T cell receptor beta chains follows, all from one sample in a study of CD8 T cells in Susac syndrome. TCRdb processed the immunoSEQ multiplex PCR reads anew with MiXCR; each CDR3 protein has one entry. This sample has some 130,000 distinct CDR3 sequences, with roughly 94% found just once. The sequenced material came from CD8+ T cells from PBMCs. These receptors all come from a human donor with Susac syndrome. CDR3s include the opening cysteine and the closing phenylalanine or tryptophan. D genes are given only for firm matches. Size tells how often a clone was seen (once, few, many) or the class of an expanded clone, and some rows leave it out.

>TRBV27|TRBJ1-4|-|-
CASSTWTDNEKLFF
TGTGCCAGCAGTACCTGGACGGATAATGAAAAACTGTTTTTT
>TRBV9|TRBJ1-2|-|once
CASSPPLGGGQNNYGYTF
TGTGCCAGCAGCCCACCTTTGGGTGGGGGACAAAATAACTATGGCTACACCTTC
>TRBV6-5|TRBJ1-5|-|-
CASRQETNQPQHF
TGTGCCAGCAGACAGGAAACGAATCAGCCCCAGCATTTT
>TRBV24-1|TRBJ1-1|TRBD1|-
CATTYGTGGEAFF
TGTGCCACCACCTACGGGACAGGGGGCGAAGCTTTCTTT
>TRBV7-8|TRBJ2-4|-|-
CAISDGAKNIQYF
TGTGCCATATCGGACGGGGCCAAAAACATTCAGTACTTC
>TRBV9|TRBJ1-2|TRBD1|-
CASSVSGQDSNYGYTF
TGTGCCAGCAGCGTATCGGGACAGGACTCTAACTATGGCTACACCTTC
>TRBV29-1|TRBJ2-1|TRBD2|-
CSVEFGREAYNEQFF
TGCAGCGTTGAATTTGGGCGGGAGGCCTACAATGAGCAGTTCTTC
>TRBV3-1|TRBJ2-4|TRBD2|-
CASSPGAAGVENIQYF
TGTGCCAGCAGCCCGGGCGCAGCGGGAGTAGAAAACATTCAGTACTTC
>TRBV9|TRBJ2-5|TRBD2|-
CASSVAPGLEETQYF
TGTGCCAGCAGCGTAGCCCCGGGACTAGAAGAGACCCAGTACTTC
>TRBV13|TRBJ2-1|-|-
CASSTGVQHNEQFF
TGTGCCAGCAGTACAGGTGTCCAGCACAATGAGCAGTTCTTC
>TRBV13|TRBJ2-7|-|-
CASSLGHGGEEQYF
TGTGCCAGCAGCTTAGGCCACGGTGGTGAAGAGCAGTACTTC
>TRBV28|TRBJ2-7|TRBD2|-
CASSGLAGGPDEQYF
TGTGCCAGCTCGGGACTAGCGGGAGGTCCCGACGAGCAGTACTTC
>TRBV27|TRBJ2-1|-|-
CASSFGGLSSYNEQFF
TGTGCCAGCAGTTTTGGCGGGCTTAGCTCCTACAATGAGCAGTTCTTC
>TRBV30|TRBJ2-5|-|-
CAGMESNGETQYF
TGTGCCGGTATGGAGTCCAACGGAGAGACCCAGTACTTC
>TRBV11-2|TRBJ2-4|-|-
CASSLGGLEDPLAKNIQYF
TGTGCCAGCAGCTTAGGGGGGCTGGAAGATCCTTTAGCCAAAAACATTCAGTACTTC
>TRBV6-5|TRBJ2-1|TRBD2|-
CASSSVYSGSTDEQFF
TGTGCCAGCAGTTCGGTCTATAGCGGGAGTACCGATGAGCAGTTCTTC
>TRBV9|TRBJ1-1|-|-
CASSESTGKGTEAFF
TGTGCCAGCAGCGAATCCACAGGGAAAGGAACTGAAGCTTTCTTT
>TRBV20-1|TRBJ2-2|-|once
CSLRGSPTGELFF
TGCAGTCTGAGGGGATCACCCACCGGGGAGCTGTTTTTT
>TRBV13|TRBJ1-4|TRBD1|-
CASSLGTGGRKLFF
TGTGCCAGCAGCCTGGGGACAGGGGGGAGAAAACTGTTTTTT
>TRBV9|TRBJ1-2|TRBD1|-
CASSASLTGGNYGYTF
TGTGCCAGCAGCGCCTCCCTTACAGGGGGCAACTATGGCTACACCTTC
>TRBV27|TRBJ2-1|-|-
CASSTGTDQFF
TGTGCCAGCAGTACCGGGACGGACCAGTTCTTC
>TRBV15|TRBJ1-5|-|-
CATGLLNQPQHF
TGTGCCACCGGGTTGCTCAATCAGCCCCAGCATTTT
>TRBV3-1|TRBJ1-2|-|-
CASSYTGPTNYGYTF
TGTGCCAGCAGCTATACGGGGCCCACTAACTATGGCTACACCTTC
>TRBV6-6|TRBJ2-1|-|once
CASIYGEEQFF
TGTGCCAGCATCTACGGAGAGGAGCAGTTCTTC
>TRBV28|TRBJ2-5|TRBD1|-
CASRFPGQRQETQYF
TGTGCCAGCAGATTTCCGGGACAGAGGCAAGAGACCCAGTACTTC
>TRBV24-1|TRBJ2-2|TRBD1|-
CATSGTGTGDTGELFF
TGTGCCACCAGTGGGACCGGGACAGGGGACACCGGGGAGCTGTTTTTT
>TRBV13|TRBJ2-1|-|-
CASSNETRDEQFF
TGTGCCAGCAGCAACGAGACCCGGGATGAGCAGTTCTTC
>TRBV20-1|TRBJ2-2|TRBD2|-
CSARNTGDWREVTGELFF
TGCAGTGCTAGGAACACTGGGGATTGGCGGGAGGTGACCGGGGAGCTGTTTTTT
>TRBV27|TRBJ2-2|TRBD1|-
CASRRDTGVATGELFF
TGTGCCAGCAGACGAGACACAGGGGTTGCCACCGGGGAGCTGTTTTTT
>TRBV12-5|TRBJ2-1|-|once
CASGLGAGYEQFF
TGTGCTAGTGGTTTGGGGGCGGGCTATGAGCAGTTCTTC
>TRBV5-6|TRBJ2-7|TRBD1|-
CASSWGTGAYEQYF
TGTGCCAGCAGCTGGGGGACAGGGGCCTACGAGCAGTACTTC
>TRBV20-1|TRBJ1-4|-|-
CSAGRSEGINEKLFF
TGCAGTGCTGGAAGGTCCGAGGGGATTAATGAAAAACTGTTTTTT
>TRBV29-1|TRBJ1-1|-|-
CSVEVVPEAFF
TGCAGCGTTGAAGTCGTTCCTGAAGCTTTCTTT